Below are 14 T cell receptor beta chains sequenced from a single sample in a study of shared clonotypes between healthy human individuals. Repertoires were generated with immunoSEQ multiplex PCR, while TCRdb's copy carries only in-frame clones and drops some. The table has a few million clones, around nine tenths seen once. Sequencing was done on a sample of naive CD4+ T cells sorted from blood. Subset meaning: CD45RA+ positively selected. Receptors were obtained from a man between 18 and 35 years old in good health.

Points on this clone: This CDR3 is also generated by other DNA sequences in the sample. This chain uses TRBV20-1 with TRBJ2-7; no definite D call. The CDR3 is 11 amino acids. Germline V gene data show CDR1 as DFQATT and CDR2 as SNEGSKA (reference sequence). Trimming removed 3 bases from V and 6 bases from J, with 9 bases in between. CDR3 bases: TGCAGTGCTAGGAAAGGCGGCGAGCAGTACTTC. This sequence encodes CSARKGGEQYF.

As regards this clone: Other DNA sequences from this sample encode an identical CDR3 as well. V usage is TRBV13 and J usage is TRBJ1-4; D is unclear. CDR1 and CDR2 from the germline V gene are PRHDT and FYEKMQ (reference sequence). This CDR3 spans 12 amino acids. Trimming took 2 bases from V and 7 from J, leaving 5 bases between them. The CDR3 sequence is CASSLWGEKLFF. CDR3 DNA: TGTGCCAGCAGCTTATGGGGTGAAAAACTGTTTTTT.

This clone was seen once. This specimen includes other DNA sequences encoding the same CDR3. This chain connects TRBV6-5 to TRBJ2-7, with D possibly being TRBD1 (6 bases). Germline CDR1 reads MNHEY; CDR2 reads SVGAGI. The CDR3 totals 13 residues. V gave up 5 bases and J gave up 2 bases, with 10 bases separating them. CDR3 residues: CASSQGPPYEQYF. CDR3 coding DNA: TGTGCCAGCAGTCAGGGGCCACCCTACGAGCAGTACTTC.

This clone was observed a single time. The chain recombines TRBV5-4 with TRBJ1-3; D is undetermined. The CDR3 has 14 amino acids. Trimming shortened V by 2 bases and J by 4 bases, and 10 bases separated the two germline ends. Germline V gives CDR1 SGHNT, CDR2 YYREEE (reference sequence). The CDR3 region is CASSLRGIGNTIYF. The CDR3 DNA reads TGTGCCAGCAGCTTAAGAGGGATCGGAAACACCATATATTTT.

Details on this clone: This sample also contains other DNA sequences that code for the same CDR3. The CDR3 loop is CASSQDRAYGYTF. In nucleotides, the CDR3 is TGTGCCAGCAGCCAAGATAGGGCCTATGGCTACACCTTC. V is TRBV14 and J is TRBJ1-2; no reliable D call. Germline V lookup: CDR1 SGHDN, CDR2 FVKESK. V lost 0 bases to trimming and J lost 4 bases, with 6 bases between them. The CDR3 is 13 residues long.

V is TRBV21-1 and J is TRBJ1-1; TRBD1 is the table's D call, not checked against the DNA. TRBV21-1 is a known pseudogene. The CDR3 extends over 17 amino acids. The CDR3 is CASSRWDGTARNTEAFF. CDR3 DNA: TGTGCCAGCAGCAGATGGGACGGGACAGCGAGAAACACTGAAGCTTTCTTT.

The V and J genes are TRBV4-3 and TRBJ2-3; D not certain. Per the germline V gene, CDR1 is LGHNA and CDR2 is YSLEER. Trimming shortened V by 0 bases and J by 4 bases, and 11 bases separated the two germline ends. The CDR3 runs 15 residues. As DNA, the CDR3 is TGCGCCAGCAGCCAAGATCGGGCGAGATCAGATACGCAGTATTTT. Protein: CASSQDRARSDTQYF.

The gene calls are TRBV19 and TRBJ2-2; D is possibly TRBD1 (6 bases). Germline CDR1 reads LNHDA; CDR2 reads SQIVND (reference sequence). There are 14 residues in the CDR3. The V gene lost 7 bases and the J gene lost 7 bases, with 16 bases spanning the gap. Written as DNA, the CDR3 is TGTGCCAGTACCATCACTGGGGGCAGCGGGGAGCTGTTTTTT. Protein sequence: CASTITGGSGELFF.

This chain uses TRBV2 with TRBJ1-6; a weak D match, TRBD1 (6 bases). This CDR3 region has 13 residues. Trimming removed 7 bases at V and 7 bases at J, with 11 bases between. In germline, CDR1 is SNHLY, CDR2 FYNNEI. CDR3 bases: TGTGCCAGCATCGAGCAGGGGAATTCACCCCTCCACTTT. Amino acids: CASIEQGNSPLHF.

This sequence joins TRBV6-6 and TRBJ2-1, with 9 bases matching TRBD1. The germline V gene encodes CDR1 MNHNY and CDR2 SVGAGI (reference sequence). V lost 6 bases, J lost 9 bases, and 6 bases stayed unmatched. CDR3 length equals 13 residues. The CDR3 DNA sequence: TGTGCCAGCAGGGGACAGGGTTCGGTTGAGCAGTTCTTC. Its protein product is CASRGQGSVEQFF.

This chain uses TRBV18 with TRBJ1-1, with D uncertain. The germline V gene encodes CDR1 KGHSH and CDR2 LQKENI. The CDR3 loop spans 15 amino acids. Between the trimmed V and J ends, which lost 2 bases and 4 bases, there was a span of 14 bases. DNA for the CDR3: TGTGCCAGCTCACCAGCCGCCACTCTTCGCACTGAAGCTTTCTTT. Translation: CASSPAATLRTEAFF.

V gene TRBV6-5 combines with J gene TRBJ1-5; TRBD1 agrees at 7 bases. The CDR3 consists of 16 residues. Germline-derived CDR1 and CDR2 are MNHEY and SVGAGI. Unmatched junction bases numbered 5, after V lost 3 bases and J lost 0 bases. The CDR3 nucleotides read TGTGCCAGCAGTTATTTCACAGGGGATAGCAATCAGCCCCAGCATTTT. Encoded protein: CASSYFTGDSNQPQHF.

The rearrangement uses TRBV6-5 and TRBJ2-1; D is undetermined. The germline V gene has CDR1 MNHEY and CDR2 SVGAGI. The CDR3 spans 13 residues. Trimming took off 1 base at V and 6 bases at J, with 7 bases between the two ends. The CDR3 here is CASSYLVGNEQFF. As DNA, the CDR3 is TGTGCCAGCAGTTACTTGGTAGGCAATGAGCAGTTCTTC.

The J gene is TRBJ1-4, the V gene TRBV11-2; a weak D match, TRBD1 (6 bases). V gave up 7 bases and J gave up 8 bases, with 14 bases separating them. The CDR3 is 13 amino acids. CDR1 and CDR2 (germline): SGHAT, FQNNGV. CDR3 sequence (DNA): TGTGCCAGCACCACCGGAAGGGGGGAAAAACTGTTTTTT. The encoded protein is CASTTGRGEKLFF.